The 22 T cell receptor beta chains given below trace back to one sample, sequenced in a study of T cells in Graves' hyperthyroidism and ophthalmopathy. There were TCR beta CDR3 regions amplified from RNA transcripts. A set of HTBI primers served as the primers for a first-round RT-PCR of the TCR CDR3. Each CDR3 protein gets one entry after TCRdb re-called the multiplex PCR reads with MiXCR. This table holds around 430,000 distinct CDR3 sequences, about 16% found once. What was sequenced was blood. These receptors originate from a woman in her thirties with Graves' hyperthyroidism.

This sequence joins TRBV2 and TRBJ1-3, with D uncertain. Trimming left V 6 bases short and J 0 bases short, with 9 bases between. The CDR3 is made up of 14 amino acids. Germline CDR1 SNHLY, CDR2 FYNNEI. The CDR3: CASRDFLSGNTIYF. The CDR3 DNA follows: TGTGCCAGCAGGGACTTCCTCTCTGGAAACACCATATATTTT.

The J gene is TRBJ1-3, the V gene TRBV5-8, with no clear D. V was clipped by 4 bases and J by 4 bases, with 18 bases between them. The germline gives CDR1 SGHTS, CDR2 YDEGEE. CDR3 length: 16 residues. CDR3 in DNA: TGTGCCAGCAGCAGAACTCCCCGGAAACGAGGAAACACCATATATTTT. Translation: CASSRTPRKRGNTIYF. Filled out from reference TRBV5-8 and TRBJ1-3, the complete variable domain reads EAGVTQSPTHLIKTRGQQATLRCSPISGHTSVYWYQQALGLGLQFLLWYDEGEERNRGNFPPRFSGRQFPNYSSELNVNALELEDSALYLCASSRTPRKRGNTIYFGEGSWLTVV.

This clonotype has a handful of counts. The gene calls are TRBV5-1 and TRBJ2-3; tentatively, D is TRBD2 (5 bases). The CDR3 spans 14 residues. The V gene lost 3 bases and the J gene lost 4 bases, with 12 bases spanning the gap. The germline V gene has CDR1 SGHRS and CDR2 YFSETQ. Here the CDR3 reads CASSWRVDPDTQYF. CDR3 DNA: TGCGCCAGCAGCTGGCGGGTAGATCCAGATACGCAGTATTTT. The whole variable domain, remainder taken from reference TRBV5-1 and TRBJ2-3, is KAGVTQTPRYLIKTRGQQVTLSCSPISGHRSVSWYQQTPGQGLQFLFEYFSETQRNKGNFPGRFSGRQFSNSRSEMNVSTLELGDSALYLCASSWRVDPDTQYFGPGTRLTVL.

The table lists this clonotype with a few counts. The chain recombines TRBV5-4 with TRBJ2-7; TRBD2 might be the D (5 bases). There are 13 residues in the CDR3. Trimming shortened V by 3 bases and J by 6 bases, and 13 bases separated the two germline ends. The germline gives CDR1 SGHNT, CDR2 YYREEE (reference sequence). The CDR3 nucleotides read TGTGCCAGCAGCTGGCCCCTAGCTTCCGAGCAGTACTTC. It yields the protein CASSWPLASEQYF.

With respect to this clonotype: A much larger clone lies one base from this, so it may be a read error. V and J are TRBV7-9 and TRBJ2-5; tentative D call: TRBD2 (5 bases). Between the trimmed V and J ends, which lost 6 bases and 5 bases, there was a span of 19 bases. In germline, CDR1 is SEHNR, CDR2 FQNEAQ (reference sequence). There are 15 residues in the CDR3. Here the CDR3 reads CASSKAAWVGETQYF. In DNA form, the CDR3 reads TGTGCCAGCAGTAAAGCGGCATGGGTGGGGGAGACCCAGTACTTC. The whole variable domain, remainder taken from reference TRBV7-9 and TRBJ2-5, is DTGVSQNPRHKITKRGQNVTFRCDPISEHNRLYWYRQTLGQGPEFLTYFQNEAQLEKSRLLSDRFSAERPKGSFSTLEIQRTEQGDSAMYLCASSKAAWVGETQYFGPGTRLLVL.

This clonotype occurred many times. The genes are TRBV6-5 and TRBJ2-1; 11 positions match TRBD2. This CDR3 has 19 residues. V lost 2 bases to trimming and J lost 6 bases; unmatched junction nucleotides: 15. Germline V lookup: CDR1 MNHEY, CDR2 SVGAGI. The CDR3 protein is CASSYTVGTSGIRANEQFF. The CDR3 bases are TGTGCCAGCAGTTACACGGTTGGGACTAGCGGTATACGTGCCAATGAGCAGTTCTTC.

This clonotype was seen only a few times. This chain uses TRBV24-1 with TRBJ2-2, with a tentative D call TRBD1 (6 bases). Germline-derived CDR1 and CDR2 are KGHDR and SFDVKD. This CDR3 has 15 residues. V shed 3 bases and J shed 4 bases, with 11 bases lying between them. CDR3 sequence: CATSDRGQITGELFF. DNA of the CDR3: TGTGCCACCAGTGATCGCGGACAGATCACCGGGGAGCTGTTTTTT.

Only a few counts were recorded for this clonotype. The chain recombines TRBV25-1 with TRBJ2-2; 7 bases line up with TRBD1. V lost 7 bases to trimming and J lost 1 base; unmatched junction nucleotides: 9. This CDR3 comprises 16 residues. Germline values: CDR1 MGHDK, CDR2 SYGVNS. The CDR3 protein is CASKAPGQRNTGELFF. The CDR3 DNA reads TGTGCCAGCAAAGCCCCGGGACAGAGGAACACCGGGGAGCTGTTTTTT. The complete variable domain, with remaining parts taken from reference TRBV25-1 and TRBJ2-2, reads EADIYQTPRYLVIGTGKKITLECSQTMGHDKMYWYQQDPGMELHLIHYSYGVNSTEKGDLSSESTVSRIRTEHFPLTLESARPSHTSQYLCASKAPGQRNTGELFFGEGSRLTVL.

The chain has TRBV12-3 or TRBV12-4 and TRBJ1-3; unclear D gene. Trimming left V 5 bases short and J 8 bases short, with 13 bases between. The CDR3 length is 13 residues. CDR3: CASSPPHGYTIYF. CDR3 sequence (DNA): TGTGCCAGCAGTCCCCCCCACGGATACACCATATATTTT.

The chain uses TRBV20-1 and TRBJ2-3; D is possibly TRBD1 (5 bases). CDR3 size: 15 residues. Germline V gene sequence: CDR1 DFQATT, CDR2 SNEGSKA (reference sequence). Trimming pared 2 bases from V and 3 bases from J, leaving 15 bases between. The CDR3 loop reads CSARTYRQTTDTQYF. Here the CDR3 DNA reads TGCAGTGCTAGAACTTATCGACAGACAACAGATACGCAGTATTTT.

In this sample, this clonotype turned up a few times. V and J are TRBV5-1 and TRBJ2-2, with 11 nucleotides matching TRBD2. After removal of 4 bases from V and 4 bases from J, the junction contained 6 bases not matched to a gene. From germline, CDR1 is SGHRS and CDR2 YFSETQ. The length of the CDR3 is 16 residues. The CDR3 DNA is TGCGCCAGCAGCCCACTAGCGGGAGAGGGCACCGGGGAGCTGTTTTTT. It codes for CASSPLAGEGTGELFF.

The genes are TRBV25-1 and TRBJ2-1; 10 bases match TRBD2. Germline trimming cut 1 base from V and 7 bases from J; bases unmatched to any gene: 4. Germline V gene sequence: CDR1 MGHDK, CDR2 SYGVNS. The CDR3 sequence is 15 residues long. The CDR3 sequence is CASSESSGRLNEQFF. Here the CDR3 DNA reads TGTGCCAGCAGTGAATCTAGCGGGAGACTAAATGAGCAGTTCTTC.

Written as DNA, the CDR3 is TGTGCCAGCAGAAAAGGGGGAGGGGTTCCTAGCACAGATACGCAGTATTTT. This gives the protein CASRKGGGVPSTDTQYF. The chain joins TRBV28 to TRBJ2-3, with a tentative D call TRBD2 (7 bases). The V and J ends lost 6 bases and 0 bases respectively, with 19 bases between them. Per the germline V gene, CDR1 is MDHEN and CDR2 is SYDVKM. The CDR3 is made up of 17 amino acids.

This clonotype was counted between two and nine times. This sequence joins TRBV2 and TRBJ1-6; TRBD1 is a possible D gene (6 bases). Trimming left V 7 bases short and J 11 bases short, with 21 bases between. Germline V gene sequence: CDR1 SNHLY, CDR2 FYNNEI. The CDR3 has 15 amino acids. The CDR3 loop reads CASNRQAALSAPLHF. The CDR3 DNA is TGTGCCAGCAACCGACAGGCAGCCCTGTCGGCACCCCTCCACTTT.

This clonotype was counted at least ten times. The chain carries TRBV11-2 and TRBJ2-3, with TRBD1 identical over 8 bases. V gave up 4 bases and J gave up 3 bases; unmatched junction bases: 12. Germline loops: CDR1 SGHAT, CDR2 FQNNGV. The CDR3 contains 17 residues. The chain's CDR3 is CASSSRDGDRITDTQYF. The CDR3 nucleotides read TGTGCCAGCAGCTCTAGGGACGGGGACAGGATTACAGATACGCAGTATTTT.

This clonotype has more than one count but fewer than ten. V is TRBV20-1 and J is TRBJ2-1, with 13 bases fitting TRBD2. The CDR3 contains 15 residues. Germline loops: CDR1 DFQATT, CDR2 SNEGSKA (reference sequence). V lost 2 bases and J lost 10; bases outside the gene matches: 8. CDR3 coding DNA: TGCAGTGCTAGACTCACTAGCGGGAGGGCCGTAGAGCAGTTCTTC. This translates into CSARLTSGRAVEQFF.

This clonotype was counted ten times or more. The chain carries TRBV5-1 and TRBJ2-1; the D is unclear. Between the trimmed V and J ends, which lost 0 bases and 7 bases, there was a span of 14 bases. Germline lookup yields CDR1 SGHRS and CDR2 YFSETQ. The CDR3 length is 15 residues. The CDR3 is CASSLVGGISNEQFF. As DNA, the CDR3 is TGCGCCAGCAGCTTGGTAGGTGGGATAAGTAATGAGCAGTTCTTC. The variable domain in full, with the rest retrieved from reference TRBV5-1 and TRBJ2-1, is KAGVTQTPRYLIKTRGQQVTLSCSPISGHRSVSWYQQTPGQGLQFLFEYFSETQRNKGNFPGRFSGRQFSNSRSEMNVSTLELGDSALYLCASSLVGGISNEQFFGPGTRLTVL.

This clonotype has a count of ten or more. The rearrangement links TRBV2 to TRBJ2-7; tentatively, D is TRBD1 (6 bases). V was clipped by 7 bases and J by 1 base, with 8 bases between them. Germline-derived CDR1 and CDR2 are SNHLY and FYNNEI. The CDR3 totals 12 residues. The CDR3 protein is CASTGDSYEQYF. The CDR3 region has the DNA TGTGCCAGCACAGGGGATTCCTACGAGCAGTACTTC.

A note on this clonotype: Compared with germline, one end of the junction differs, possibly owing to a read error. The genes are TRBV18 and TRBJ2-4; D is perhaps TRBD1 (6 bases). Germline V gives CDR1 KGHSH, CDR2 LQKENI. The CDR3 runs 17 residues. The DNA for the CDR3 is TGTGCCGGCTCTCCACTACCGACAGGTCTAGCCAAAAACATTCAGTACTTC. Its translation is CAGSPLPTGLAKNIQYF.

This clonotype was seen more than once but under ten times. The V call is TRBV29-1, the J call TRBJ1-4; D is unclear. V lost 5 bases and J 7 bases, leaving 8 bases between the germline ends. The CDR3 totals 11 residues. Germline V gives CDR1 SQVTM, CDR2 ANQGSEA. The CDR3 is CSVREFEKLFF. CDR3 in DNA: TGCAGCGTTCGGGAGTTTGAAAAACTGTTTTTT.

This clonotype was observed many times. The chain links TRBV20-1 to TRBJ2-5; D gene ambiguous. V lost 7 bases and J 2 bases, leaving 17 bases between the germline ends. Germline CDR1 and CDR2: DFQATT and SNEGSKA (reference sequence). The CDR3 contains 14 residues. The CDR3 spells CSVKVAWEQETQYF. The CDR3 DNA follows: TGCAGTGTAAAGGTCGCCTGGGAACAAGAGACCCAGTACTTC.

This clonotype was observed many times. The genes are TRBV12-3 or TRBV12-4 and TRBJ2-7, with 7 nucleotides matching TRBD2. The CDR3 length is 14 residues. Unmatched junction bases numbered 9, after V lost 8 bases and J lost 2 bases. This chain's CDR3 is CASQWGGDTYEQYF. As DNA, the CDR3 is TGTGCCAGCCAGTGGGGGGGGGATACCTACGAGCAGTACTTC.